This T cell receptor (beta chain) was identified in a study of glioma-infiltrating T cells. V was pared by 4 bases and J by 4 bases, with 2 bases of the junction left unmatched. This CDR3 spans 13 amino acids. Germline CDR1 and CDR2: LGHDT and YNNKEL (reference sequence). Findings and limits, study-wide: Gliomas, especially low-grade, showed above-expected tissue-blood divergence; non-neoplastic patients showed below. Tissue and blood shared very few CDR3 sequences.

This clonotype was recorded a few times. Its antigen is as yet unknown. Amplification of TCR alpha and beta CDR3 regions from RNA used iRepertoire nested multiplex PCR. Each CDR3 protein gets one entry after TCRdb re-called the multiplex PCR reads with MiXCR. This sample has about 140,000 distinct CDR3 sequences, with about two fifths found just once. The chain is built from TRBV3-1 and TRBJ1-2; 8 nucleotides align to TRBD1. The clonotype comes from a human donor with low-grade glioma or glioblastoma, undergoing nonglioma brain surgery, or in good health (not recorded which). Sequenced input: glioma tissue, nonneoplastic brain tissue, or PBMCs (not recorded which). Here the CDR3 DNA reads TGTGCCAGCAGCCGGACAGGGATCTATGGCTACACCTTC. Translated: CASSRTGIYGYTF.